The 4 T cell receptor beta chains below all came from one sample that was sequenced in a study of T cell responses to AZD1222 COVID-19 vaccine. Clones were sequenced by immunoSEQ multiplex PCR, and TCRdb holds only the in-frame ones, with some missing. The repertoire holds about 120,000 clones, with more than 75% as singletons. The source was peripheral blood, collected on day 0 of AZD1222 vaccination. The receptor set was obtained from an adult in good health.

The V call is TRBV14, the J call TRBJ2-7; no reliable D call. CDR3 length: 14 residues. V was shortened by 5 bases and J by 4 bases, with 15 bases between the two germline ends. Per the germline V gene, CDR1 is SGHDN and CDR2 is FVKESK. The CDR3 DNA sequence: TGTGCCAGCAGCAGGCAGCAACGGGTTTACGAGCAGTACTTC. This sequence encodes CASSRQQRVYEQYF.

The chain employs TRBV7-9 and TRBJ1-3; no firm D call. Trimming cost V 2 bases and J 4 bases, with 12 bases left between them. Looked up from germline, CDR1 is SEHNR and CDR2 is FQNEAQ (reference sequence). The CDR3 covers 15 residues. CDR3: CASSLTPTDGNTIYF. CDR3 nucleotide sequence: TGTGCCAGCAGCTTAACACCTACGGACGGAAACACCATATATTTT.

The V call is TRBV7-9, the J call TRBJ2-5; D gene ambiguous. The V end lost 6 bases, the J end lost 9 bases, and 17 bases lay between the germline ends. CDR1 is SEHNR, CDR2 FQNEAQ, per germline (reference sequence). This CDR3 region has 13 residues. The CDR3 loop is CASSRDTRVPQYF. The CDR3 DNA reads TGTGCCAGCAGTCGAGACACCCGCGTCCCCCAGTACTTC.

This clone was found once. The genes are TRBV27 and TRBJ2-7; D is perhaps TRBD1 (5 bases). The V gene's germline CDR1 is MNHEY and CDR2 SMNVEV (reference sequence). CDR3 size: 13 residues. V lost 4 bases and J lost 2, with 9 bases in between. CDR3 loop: CASSWGRAYEQYF. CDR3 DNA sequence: TGTGCCAGCAGTTGGGGCAGGGCCTACGAGCAGTACTTC.